Sequencing of this T cell receptor beta chain was carried out in a study of radiation and T cells in renal cell carcinoma. Regarding the study as a whole: From baseline, blood top tumor clonotypes peaked at 2 weeks post-radiation.

Stated time point: blood 4 weeks post-SBRT, at nephrectomy. Treatment reported: 15 Gy SBRT to primary tumor, nephrectomy 4 weeks later. Nephrectomy followed 15 Gy stereotactic body radiation by 4 weeks. Serial blood draws occurred at baseline and 2 and 4 weeks post-SBRT. The patient's renal cell carcinoma had clear cell pathology. The CDR3 runs 13 residues. V shed 7 bases and J shed 12 bases, with 19 bases lying between them. Looked up from germline, CDR1 is SNHLY and CDR2 is FYNNEI. Notes on this clone: Antigen specificity is unknown.

Using immunoSEQ multiplex PCR, the repertoire was profiled, and TCRdb retains in-frame clones only, with some absent. This sample has some 43,000 clones, with about 82% found just once. V and J are TRBV2 and TRBJ2-1; D possibly corresponds to TRBD1 (6 bases). The material sequenced was blood, taken from a patient whose treatment included radiotherapy and nephrectomy. The source of this sequence is a woman in her seventies with renal cell carcinoma. In DNA form, the CDR3 reads TGTGCCAGCATGATGAACAGGGTCCTTGGGCAGTTCTTC. It translates to CASMMNRVLGQFF.